This is a list of T cell receptor beta chains from one sample in a study of T cells after somatic rescue of genetic block. The table came from immunoSEQ multiplex PCR; TCRdb's copy has only in-frame clones and leaves some out. The sample has tens of thousands of clones; about nine tenths are singletons. Material: peripheral blood mononuclear cells (PBMCs). The receptors come from a woman under 30. CDR3s include the opening cysteine and the closing phenylalanine or tryptophan. The order of the fields is CDR3 DNA, CDR3 protein, V gene, J gene, CDR3 length, D gene, clone size. D genes are given only for firm matches. Some rows mark clone size as missing; the rest say once, few, many or name a class of expanded clone.

TGTGCCAGCAGTTCCGCCCAGACAGGATACTACGAGCAGTACTTC	CASSSAQTGYYEQYF	TRBV28	TRBJ2-7	15	-	-
TGTGCCAGCACCCCCACTAGCGCGATACCCCCTGAGCAGTTCTTC	CASTPTSAIPPEQFF	TRBV28	TRBJ2-1	15	TRBD2	-
TGCGCCAGCAGCTTACCCCCGCGGTTTAGGTGGTTTTTT	CASSLPPRFRWFF	TRBV5-1	TRBJ2-2	13	-	-
TGCGCCAGCAGCCAGGCCGGGGGGGTTGAGCAGTTCTTC	CASSQAGGVEQFF	TRBV4-3	TRBJ2-1	13	TRBD2	once
TGCGCCAGCAGCCCGGGACACCTCTACGAGCAGTACTTC	CASSPGHLYEQYF	TRBV5-1	TRBJ2-7	13	-	-
TGTGCCATCAGTGGCCACAGAGGGCGGAACACTGAAGCTTTCTTT	CAISGHRGRNTEAFF	TRBV10-3	TRBJ1-1	15	-	once
TGTGCCAGCAGTTCAACGGAGATAGAGACCCAGTACTTC	CASSSTEIETQYF	TRBV6-6	TRBJ2-5	13	-	-
TGTGCCAGCAGCCGGGAGGAAACCGGGACTAGCCCCCCAGATACGCAGTATTTT	CASSREETGTSPPDTQYF	TRBV4-2	TRBJ2-3	18	TRBD2	-
TGTGCCAGCAGTTTATGGGACAGGGGTGAAAAACTGTTTTTT	CASSLWDRGEKLFF	TRBV27	TRBJ1-4	14	TRBD1	-
TGCGCCAGCAGTGACTTTCTCAGTTACGAGCAGTACTTC	CASSDFLSYEQYF	TRBV10-2	TRBJ2-7	13	-	-
TGTGCCAGTAGTCCTCTAACTCTCGCGACCCCCACTGAAGCTTTCTTT	CASSPLTLATPTEAFF	TRBV19	TRBJ1-1	16	-	-
TGCGCCAGCAGCCCGGGAGTGCCCTCCCTGACAGATACGCAGTATTTT	CASSPGVPSLTDTQYF	TRBV4-3	TRBJ2-3	16	-	-
TGCGCCAGCAGCGACAGGGGGAGCTCCTACGAGCAGTACTTC	CASSDRGSSYEQYF	TRBV5-1	TRBJ2-7	14	TRBD1	-
TGTGCCAGCAGCTTAGGACAGGGGTCTGAAGCTTTCTTT	CASSLGQGSEAFF	TRBV7-9	TRBJ1-1	13	TRBD1	-
TGTGCCAGGGGGTCACAGGGGGCCAGCACAGATACGCAGTATTTT	CARGSQGASTDTQYF	TRBV2	TRBJ2-3	15	TRBD1	-
TGTGCCAGCAGCGTGGGCCGGGGGACCCAGTACTTC	CASSVGRGTQYF	TRBV9	TRBJ2-5	12	-	-
TGTGCCAGCAGCGTTTGGGGGAGGGCCAGAGGGGATACGCAGTATTTT	CASSVWGRARGDTQYF	TRBV9	TRBJ2-3	16	TRBD2	-
TGTGCCAGCAGCTTGTATGCGGGACAGAAGAATGAAAAACTGTTTTTT	CASSLYAGQKNEKLFF	TRBV5-5	TRBJ1-4	16	TRBD1	-
TGTGCCAGTACCCCGGACAGCTTCTATGGCTACACCTTC	CASTPDSFYGYTF	TRBV19	TRBJ1-2	13	-	-
TGTGCCAGCTCACCTTCGACAGCGGTCTCTGGAAACACCATATATTTT	CASSPSTAVSGNTIYF	TRBV18	TRBJ1-3	16	-	-
TGTGCCAGCAGCCCTCAGGGACAGGGGAACTATGGCTACACCTTC	CASSPQGQGNYGYTF	TRBV5-5	TRBJ1-2	15	TRBD1	-
TGTGCCAGCTCACCGGGAGGGGCGCCCGGGGGTGAGCAGTACTTC	CASSPGGAPGGEQYF	TRBV18	TRBJ2-7	15	TRBD2	-
TGCGCCAGCAGTCAGAGGCCCAGCAATCAGCCCCAGCATTTT	CASSQRPSNQPQHF	TRBV23-1	TRBJ1-5	14	-	-
TGTGCCAGCAGCCGCGGAAGGGGGGCGCCCACCGGGGAGCTGTTTTTT	CASSRGRGAPTGELFF	TRBV7-3	TRBJ2-2	16	-	-
TGTGCCAGCAGCCAAGATTTGGGGAATGGCTACACCTTC	CASSQDLGNGYTF	TRBV14	TRBJ1-2	13	-	-
TGTGCCAGCAGTTACGGGAGGAACTTCTACGAGCAGTACTTC	CASSYGRNFYEQYF	TRBV6-6	TRBJ2-7	14	-	-
TGTGCCAGCAGCTCCCCTAGCGGGCGGAACACCGGGGAGCTGTTTTTT	CASSSPSGRNTGELFF	TRBV5-4	TRBJ2-2	16	TRBD2	-
TGTGCCAGCAGTGAATCGGGCAGGGGTGGGATTCAGCCCCAGCATTTT	CASSESGRGGIQPQHF	TRBV25-1	TRBJ1-5	16	-	-
TGTGCCAGTCAGAGGGTTTCTGGGGCCAACGTCCTGACTTTC	CASQRVSGANVLTF	TRBV6-5	TRBJ2-6	14	-	-
TGTGCCAGCAGTCCGACAGGCCCGAAGGGGGATGGCTACACCTTC	CASSPTGPKGDGYTF	TRBV6-5	TRBJ1-2	15	-	once
TGTGCCAGTAACTCGGGGTATCAAAATGGCTACACCTTC	CASNSGYQNGYTF	TRBV2	TRBJ1-2	13	-	-
TGTGCCAGCAGACGGGTGGGAGGGACAGATACGCAGTATTTT	CASRRVGGTDTQYF	TRBV11-2	TRBJ2-3	14	TRBD2	-
TGTGCCAGCACCGGACCGGGGGGCACTGAAGCTTTCTTT	CASTGPGGTEAFF	TRBV11-2	TRBJ1-1	13	-	-
TGTGCCAGCAGTCCACTCGTTAGGGGGGCTTTCTTT	CASSPLVRGAFF	TRBV28	TRBJ1-1	12	-	once
TGTGCCAGCAGTGCCGGGACAGACCCTGAAAAACTGTTTTTT	CASSAGTDPEKLFF	TRBV27	TRBJ1-4	14	TRBD1	-
TGTGCCAGTAGTGACCGGGACTATAATTCACCCCTCCACTTT	CASSDRDYNSPLHF	TRBV19	TRBJ1-6	14	-	-
TGTGCCAGCAGGCGACAGGTATGTCCTACTAATGAAAAACTGTTTTTT	CASRRQVCPTNEKLFF	TRBV27	TRBJ1-4	16	-	-
TGTGCCAGCAGCCTACGGGGGAGAGGGGACGAGCAGTACTTC	CASSLRGRGDEQYF	TRBV5-6	TRBJ2-7	14	-	-
TGTGCCAGCAGCACCAAGGGACAGGTTTTTCAGCCCCAGCATTTT	CASSTKGQVFQPQHF	TRBV7-4	TRBJ1-5	15	TRBD1	-
TGCGCCAGCAGTGCCTCCACTGAAGCTTTCTTT	CASSASTEAFF	TRBV10-2	TRBJ1-1	11	-	-
TGTGCCAGCAGCTTAGTGTTGGGCAATGAGCAGTTCTTC	CASSLVLGNEQFF	TRBV7-3	TRBJ2-1	13	-	-
TGTGCCAGTACCCTACCGACAGGGTCTGGGGCCAACGTCCTGACTTTC	CASTLPTGSGANVLTF	TRBV19	TRBJ2-6	16	TRBD1	few
TGCGCCAGCAGCTCGACAGGGAAGGGCCTCGATACGCAGTATTTT	CASSSTGKGLDTQYF	TRBV5-1	TRBJ2-3	15	TRBD1	once
TGTGCCAGCTCACCAAAAAACGAGCAGTACTTC	CASSPKNEQYF	TRBV18	TRBJ2-7	11	-	-
TGTGCCAGCTCACCGCAGGAGACGGGGGAGCAGTACTTC	CASSPQETGEQYF	TRBV18	TRBJ2-7	13	-	-